These 10 T cell receptor beta chains originate from one sample sequenced in a study of blood T cell repertoires in COVID-19. Only in-frame clones appear in the TCRdb table, and some are missing; sequencing was by immunoSEQ multiplex PCR. The top ten hold approximately 2.8% of the sample, which has over 150,000 clones, roughly 80% seen once. The sample taken for sequencing was peripheral blood. The receptors stem from a man in his 70s with acute or convalescent COVID-19.

This clone was seen more than once but under ten times. Other DNA sequences within the sample encode an identical CDR3. The V gene is TRBV12-3 or TRBV12-4, the J gene TRBJ1-1, with D possibly being TRBD1 (6 bases). The CDR3 loop spans 13 amino acids. V dropped 4 bases and J dropped 1 base, with 7 bases sitting between them. CDR3 sequence (DNA): TGTGCCAGCAGTTCGGACAGGAACACTGAAGCTTTCTTT. Its translation: CASSSDRNTEAFF.

This clone was counted only a few times. This chain joins TRBV7-6 and TRBJ2-1; 8 bases are shared with TRBD1. J lost 5 bases, V lost 1 base, and 4 bases had no gene match. CDR1 and CDR2 from the germline V gene are SGHVS and FNYEAQ. The CDR3 sequence is 15 residues long. The CDR3 DNA follows: TGTGCCAGCAGCTTAGACAGGGGGGCAAACAATGAGCAGTTCTTC. It encodes CASSLDRGANNEQFF.

The V and J genes are TRBV3-1 (or the pseudogene TRBV3-2) and TRBJ2-2; TRBD2 matches 10 bases. V trimming: 4 bases; J trimming: 1 base; junction bases outside the gene matches: 3. CDR1 LGHDT and CDR2 YNNKEL come from the germline V gene (reference sequence). The CDR3 covers 16 residues. The CDR3 DNA sequence: TGTGCCAGCAGCCGATCTAGCGGGGGGAACACCGGGGAGCTGTTTTTT. Translation: CASSRSSGGNTGELFF.

This clone was seen more than once but under ten times. The V gene is TRBV7-8, the J gene TRBJ2-5; D not resolved. This CDR3 region has 14 residues. Germline CDR1 is SGHVS and CDR2 is FQNEAQ. Deletions cut 1 base from V and 4 bases from J, with 10 bases between. CDR3 in amino acids: CASSLGGSGETQYF. DNA of the CDR3: TGTGCCAGCAGCTTAGGCGGATCTGGAGAGACCCAGTACTTC.

This clone was seen more than once but under ten times. The rearrangement uses TRBV5-6 and TRBJ1-5, with a tentative D call TRBD1 (6 bases). Germline loops: CDR1 SGHDT, CDR2 YYEEEE. This CDR3 has 14 amino acids. The V end lost 1 base, the J end lost 2 bases, and 7 bases lay between the germline ends. CDR3: CASSLSGGNQPQHF. The CDR3 coding sequence is TGTGCCAGCAGCTTGTCAGGGGGCAATCAGCCCCAGCATTTT.

The CDR3 coding sequence is TGTGCCACCAGTGACACCACTCCTACCGGGGAGCTGTTTTTT. This encodes CATSDTTPTGELFF. The chain combines TRBV24-1 with TRBJ2-2; D is ambiguous. This CDR3 contains 14 residues. Trimming took 4 bases from V and 5 from J, leaving 10 bases between them. The germline CDR1 and CDR2 sequences are KGHDR and SFDVKD.

The V gene is TRBV5-4, the J gene TRBJ2-7, with TRBD1 as a possible D gene (6 bases). CDR3 size: 15 residues. Germline CDR1 reads SGHNT; CDR2 reads YYREEE (reference sequence). With 3 bases removed from V and 7 bases from J, the gap between germline ends came to 20 bases. The CDR3 region is CASSSRWGTKGEQYF. For the CDR3, the DNA is TGTGCCAGCAGCTCGAGGTGGGGGACAAAGGGGGAGCAGTACTTC.

V and J are TRBV6-2 or TRBV6-3 and TRBJ2-3; TRBD1 might be the D (7 bases). V was shortened by 6 bases and J by 2 bases, with 24 bases between the two germline ends. This CDR3 contains 18 residues. CDR1 and CDR2 (germline): MNHEY, SVGEGT. The CDR3 loop is CASSRLRLTGRNTDTQYF. The CDR3 DNA reads TGTGCCAGCAGCCGACTTCGTTTGACAGGGAGGAACACAGATACGCAGTATTTT.

The chain employs TRBV7-8 and TRBJ1-5; no firm D call. With 4 bases removed from V and 0 bases from J, the gap between germline ends came to 7 bases. CDR3 size: 14 residues. In germline, CDR1 is SGHVS, CDR2 FQNEAQ. The CDR3 loop reads CASSYSNSNQPQHF. CDR3 in DNA: TGTGCCAGCAGCTACTCAAATAGCAATCAGCCCCAGCATTTT.

The genes are TRBV6-5 and TRBJ2-7; D ambiguous. Germline V gene sequence: CDR1 MNHEY, CDR2 SVGAGI. V lost 0 bases and J lost 1, with 10 bases in between. The CDR3 is made up of 15 amino acids. This CDR3 is CASSYSRDSSYEQYF. The CDR3 coding sequence is TGTGCCAGCAGTTACTCGAGAGACTCTTCCTACGAGCAGTACTTC.